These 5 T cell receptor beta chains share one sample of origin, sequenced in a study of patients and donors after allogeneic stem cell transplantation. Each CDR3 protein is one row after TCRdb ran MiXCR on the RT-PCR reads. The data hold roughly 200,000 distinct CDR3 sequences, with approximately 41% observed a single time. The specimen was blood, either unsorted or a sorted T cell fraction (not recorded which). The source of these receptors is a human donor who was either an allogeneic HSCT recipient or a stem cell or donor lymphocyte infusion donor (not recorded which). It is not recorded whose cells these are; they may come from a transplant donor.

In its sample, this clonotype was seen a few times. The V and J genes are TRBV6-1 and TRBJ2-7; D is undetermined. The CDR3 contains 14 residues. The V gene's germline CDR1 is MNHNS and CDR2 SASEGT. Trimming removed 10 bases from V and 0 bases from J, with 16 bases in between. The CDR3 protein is CATSSRFSSYEQYF. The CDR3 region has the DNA TGTGCCACCTCCAGCCGGTTTAGCTCCTACGAGCAGTACTTC.

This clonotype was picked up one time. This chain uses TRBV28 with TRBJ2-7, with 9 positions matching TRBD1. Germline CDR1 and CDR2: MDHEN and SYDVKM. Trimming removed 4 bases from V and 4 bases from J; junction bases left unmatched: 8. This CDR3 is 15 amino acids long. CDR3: CASSSVGTGTYEQYF. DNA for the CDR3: TGTGCCAGCAGTTCGGTGGGGACAGGGACGTACGAGCAGTACTTC.

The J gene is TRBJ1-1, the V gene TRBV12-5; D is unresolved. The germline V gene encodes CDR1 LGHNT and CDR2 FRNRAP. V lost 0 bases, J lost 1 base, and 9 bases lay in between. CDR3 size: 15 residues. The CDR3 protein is CASGLVNSQNTEAFF. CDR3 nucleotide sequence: TGTGCTAGTGGTTTGGTAAATTCTCAGAACACTGAAGCTTTCTTT.

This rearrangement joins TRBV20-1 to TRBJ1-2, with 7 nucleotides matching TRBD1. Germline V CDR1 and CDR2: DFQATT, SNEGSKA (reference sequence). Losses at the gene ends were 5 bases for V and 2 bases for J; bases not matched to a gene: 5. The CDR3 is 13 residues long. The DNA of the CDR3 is TGCAGTGCTGAAGAGACAGGGAACTATGGCTACACCTTC. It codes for CSAEETGNYGYTF.

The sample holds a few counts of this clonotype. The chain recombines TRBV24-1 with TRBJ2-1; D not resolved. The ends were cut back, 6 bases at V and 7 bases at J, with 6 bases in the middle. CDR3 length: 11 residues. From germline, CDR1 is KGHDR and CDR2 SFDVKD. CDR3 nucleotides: TGTGCCACCAGTTTAGGGAATGAGCAGTTCTTC. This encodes CATSLGNEQFF.